The next 7 T cell receptor beta chains were all read from a single sample in a study of blood T cell repertoires in COVID-19. Method: immunoSEQ multiplex PCR; TCRdb's copy keeps in-frame clones and lacks some. Of around 170,000 clones in the sample, around 83% were seen once. What was sequenced was peripheral blood. The origin of the receptors is a woman aged 70-85 years with COVID-19, enrolled during active disease.

The rearrangement uses TRBV5-8 and TRBJ1-2; no reliable D call. This CDR3 is built from 13 residues. Trimming removed 2 bases at V and 4 bases at J, with 9 bases between. CDR1 and CDR2 from the germline V gene are SGHTS and YDEGEE. CDR3 loop: CASSLRGVYGYTF. As DNA, the CDR3 is TGTGCCAGCAGCTTACGGGGTGTCTATGGCTACACCTTC.

This sequence joins TRBV7-9 and TRBJ1-5; 7 bases agree with TRBD1. Trimming took 5 bases from V and 3 from J; bases not matched to a gene: 7. CDR1 and CDR2 (germline): SEHNR, FQNEAQ (reference sequence). The CDR3 is 15 residues long. CDR3 DNA sequence: TGTGCCAGCAGCCGCTCGACAGGGCTCAATCAGCCCCAGCATTTT. Its protein is CASSRSTGLNQPQHF.

This chain joins TRBV29-1 and TRBJ2-4, with a tentative D call TRBD2 (5 bases). This CDR3 comprises 11 residues. Trimming took off 4 bases at V and 8 bases at J, with 9 bases between the two ends. Germline V CDR1 and CDR2: SQVTM, ANQGSEA. The CDR3 nucleotides read TGCAGCGTTGCGGAAGCGGACATTCAGTACTTC. This codes for CSVAEADIQYF. The full variable domain, rest sourced from reference TRBV29-1 and TRBJ2-4, is SAVISQKPSRDICQRGTSLTIQCQVDSQVTMMFWYRQQPGQSLTLIATANQGSEATYESGFVIDKFPISRPNLTFSTLTVSNMSPEDSSIYLCSVAEADIQYFGAGTRLSVL.

J is TRBJ1-6 and V is TRBV30; perhaps TRBD1 as D (6 bases). V lost 3 bases and J lost 9, with 15 bases in between. The germline V gene encodes CDR1 GTSNPN and CDR2 SVGIG (reference sequence). There are 14 residues in the CDR3. CDR3 in amino acids: CAWRWGRWGSPLHF. CDR3 nucleotide sequence: TGTGCCTGGAGGTGGGGGCGATGGGGTTCACCCCTCCACTTT.

The chain has TRBV4-1 and TRBJ1-1, with TRBD1 as a possible D gene (6 bases). The germline CDR1 and CDR2 sequences are MGHRA and YSYEKL. The germline V and J ends were trimmed by 0 bases and 0 bases, with 14 bases remaining between them. The CDR3 extends over 17 amino acids. CDR3 bases: TGCGCCAGCAGCCAAGATCCAGGACAGACTTTGAACACTGAAGCTTTCTTT. It yields the protein CASSQDPGQTLNTEAFF.

The CDR3 DNA reads as TGCGCCAGCAGCCAAGATAGGGGGGGACTAACGTACTTC. As protein: CASSQDRGGLTYF. This chain links TRBV4-3 with TRBJ2-4; TRBD2 might be the D (7 bases). Germline-derived CDR1 and CDR2 are LGHNA and YSLEER. The CDR3 sequence is 13 residues long. The V end was cut by 0 bases, the J end by 15 bases, with 15 bases between.

The chain recombines TRBV3-1 (or the pseudogene TRBV3-2) with TRBJ1-6; possible D gene TRBD1, 5 bases. The CDR3 length is 15 residues. The V end lost 6 bases, the J end lost 3 bases, and 12 bases lay between the germline ends. Germline-derived CDR1 and CDR2 are LGHDT and YNNKEL (reference sequence). CDR3 loop: CASRLEGDYNSPLHF. In DNA form, the CDR3 reads TGTGCCAGCAGACTCGAAGGGGACTATAATTCACCCCTCCACTTT.